The 21 T cell receptor beta chains given below trace back to one sample, sequenced in a study of blood T cell repertoires in COVID-19. TCRdb keeps only in-frame clones here, not all; method: immunoSEQ multiplex PCR. Found here are 230,000 or so clones, approximately 88% of them singletons; the top ten hold 2% to 2.5%. The sequencing sample was made of PBMCs or T cells enriched from blood (not recorded which). These receptors were collected from a woman between 35 and 50 years old with acute COVID-19.

The J gene is TRBJ1-3, the V gene TRBV7-8; 7 positions match TRBD1. Germline CDR1 is SGHVS and CDR2 is FQNEAQ. Trimming cost V 2 bases and J 5 bases; bases outside gene matches: 6. The CDR3 covers 15 residues. The CDR3 DNA reads TGTGCCAGCAGCTTATCGGGGACAGAACGAAACACCATATATTTT. It yields the protein CASSLSGTERNTIYF.

The chain combines TRBV4-3 with TRBJ1-1, with 9 bases matching TRBD1. V dropped 1 base and J dropped 3; count of bases not matched to a gene: 0. Germline V CDR1 and CDR2: LGHNA, YSLEER. The CDR3 consists of 14 residues. This CDR3 is CASSQGTGDTEAFF. CDR3 sequence (DNA): TGCGCCAGCAGCCAAGGGACAGGGGACACTGAAGCTTTCTTT.

CDR3 DNA sequence: TGTGCCAGCAGAAAACAGGGCTACTATGGCTACACCTTC. Protein product: CASRKQGYYGYTF. This chain links TRBV12-3 or TRBV12-4 with TRBJ1-2, with D maybe TRBD1 (6 bases). The CDR3 runs to 13 residues. The V and J ends lost 6 bases and 3 bases respectively, with 11 bases between them.

CDR3: CASSFPGQGGEQYV. The CDR3 DNA reads TGTGCCAGCAGCTTTCCGGGACAGGGGGGCGAGCAGTACGTC. This sequence joins TRBV5-4 and TRBJ2-7; 11 bases map to TRBD1. Trimming at V came to 2 bases and at J to 6 bases, leaving 4 bases not matched to a gene. Germline CDR1 is SGHNT and CDR2 is YYREEE (reference sequence). This CDR3 contains 14 residues.

The J gene is TRBJ1-1, the V gene TRBV9; D gene unclear. Trimming cost V 4 bases and J 4 bases, with 20 bases left between them. The V gene's germline CDR1 is SGDLS and CDR2 YYNGEE. This CDR3 spans 16 amino acids. The CDR3 coding sequence is TGTGCCAGCAGCCCTACACCCTTCAATCCGGGCACTGAAGCTTTCTTT. Amino acid sequence: CASSPTPFNPGTEAFF.

The CDR3 loop reads CASSLEGRGGNYGYTF. In nucleotides, the CDR3 is TGTGCCAGCAGCTTAGAAGGTCGAGGGGGTAACTATGGCTACACCTTC. The rearrangement uses TRBV11-3 and TRBJ1-2; perhaps TRBD1 as D (6 bases). The CDR3 extends over 16 amino acids. V lost 0 bases and J lost 1, with 12 bases in between. Germline V gene sequence: CDR1 SGHNT, CDR2 YENEEA.

The chain joins TRBV4-3 to TRBJ1-1, with a weak D call TRBD1 (6 bases). There are 14 residues in the CDR3. V was pared by 3 bases and J by 3 bases, with 11 bases between. Germline loops: CDR1 LGHNA, CDR2 YSLEER. CDR3 in DNA: TGCGCCAGCAGCCAGGGGGCAGGGTACACTGAAGCTTTCTTT. Protein: CASSQGAGYTEAFF.

The V and J genes are TRBV27 and TRBJ2-3; 9 nucleotides line up with TRBD1. This CDR3 contains 15 residues. Germline values: CDR1 MNHEY, CDR2 SMNVEV (reference sequence). Unmatched junction bases numbered 4, after V lost 4 bases and J lost 2 bases. As DNA, the CDR3 is TGTGCCAGCAGTTCCGGGACAGGGCCCACAGATACGCAGTATTTT. It is translated as CASSSGTGPTDTQYF.

The chain is built from TRBV3-1 (or the pseudogene TRBV3-2) and TRBJ2-7; D uncertain. The CDR3 runs to 11 residues. In germline, CDR1 is LGHDT, CDR2 YNNKEL (reference sequence). Written as DNA, the CDR3 is TGTGCCAGCAGCCAGCTTCTTCTAGTCCCCGTC. Its protein product is CASSQLLLVPV.

The chain is built from TRBV10-1 and TRBJ1-5, with a possible D match to TRBD1 (6 bases). Germline loops: CDR1 WNHNN, CDR2 SYGVQD (reference sequence). CDR3 length: 14 residues. The V and J ends lost 4 bases and 6 bases respectively, with 13 bases between them. CDR3 amino acids: CASSVTGRAQPQHF. The CDR3 DNA is TGCGCCAGCAGTGTAACAGGGCGAGCTCAGCCCCAGCATTTT.

This clone was observed a single time. The chain is built from TRBV30 and TRBJ2-7; TRBD1 might be the D (6 bases). V was shortened by 0 bases and J by 6 bases, with 12 bases between the two germline ends. Germline loops: CDR1 GTSNPN, CDR2 SVGIG (reference sequence). CDR3 length: 13 residues. The CDR3 here is CAWSVTGLSEQYF. The CDR3 bases are TGTGCCTGGAGTGTAACAGGGTTAAGCGAGCAGTACTTC.

V gene TRBV7-2 combines with J gene TRBJ1-1; the D gene is possibly TRBD1 (6 bases). Germline CDR1 SGHTA, CDR2 FQGNSA. V was trimmed by 7 bases and J by 1 base, leaving 16 bases between them. This CDR3 comprises 15 residues. The CDR3 nucleotides are TGTGCCAGCACCCTATTCGGGGGGCGGAACACTGAAGCTTTCTTT. Amino acid sequence: CASTLFGGRNTEAFF.

This clone came up a few times. The V call is TRBV4-2, the J call TRBJ1-2, with a possible D match to TRBD1 (5 bases). The V gene's germline CDR1 is LGHNA and CDR2 YNFKEQ. Between the trimmed V and J ends, which lost 0 bases and 4 bases, there was a span of 6 bases. CDR3 size: 13 residues. The CDR3 region has the DNA TGTGCCAGCAGCCAAGACGACAGCTATGGCTACACCTTC. Its protein product is CASSQDDSYGYTF.

The chain combines TRBV7-9 with TRBJ1-1; TRBD1 matches 9 bases. This CDR3 has 15 amino acids. V lost 2 bases and J lost 1; bases outside the gene matches: 2. Germline CDR1 and CDR2: SEHNR and FQNEAQ (reference sequence). DNA for the CDR3: TGTGCCAGCAGCTTACAGGACAGGGGGAACACTGAAGCTTTCTTT. Translated: CASSLQDRGNTEAFF.

This clone appeared many times. The chain is built from TRBV3-1 (or the pseudogene TRBV3-2) and TRBJ2-7, with D maybe TRBD1 (6 bases). Germline V gene data show CDR1 as LGHDT and CDR2 as YNNKEL (reference sequence). Deletions cut 5 bases from V and 7 bases from J, with 18 bases between. This CDR3 is 14 amino acids long. The CDR3 sequence: CASSAPTGFREQYF. Here the CDR3 DNA reads TGTGCCAGCAGCGCACCGACAGGTTTTCGAGAGCAGTACTTC.

The genes are TRBV5-1 and TRBJ2-1, with 15 positions matching TRBD2. The CDR3 sequence is 19 residues long. The germline V gene encodes CDR1 SGHRS and CDR2 YFSETQ. J gave up 0 bases and V 3 bases, and 7 bases lay outside the gene matches. The CDR3 DNA sequence: TGCGCCAGCAGCTATGACCCGGGACTAGCGGGGGGCTCCTACAATGAGCAGTTCTTC. The encoded protein is CASSYDPGLAGGSYNEQFF.

The chain recombines TRBV2 with TRBJ2-5; D unresolved. Trimming pared 9 bases from V and 2 bases from J, leaving 10 bases between. CDR3 length: 12 amino acids. Germline V gene lookup returns CDR1 SNHLY and CDR2 FYNNEI. The CDR3 protein is CARMRLQETQYF. The CDR3 nucleotides read TGTGCCAGGATGAGGTTGCAAGAGACCCAGTACTTC.

This clone was observed a single time. The chain links TRBV5-1 to TRBJ2-1, with a possible D match to TRBD2 (5 bases). Deletions cut 1 base from V and 0 bases from J, with 14 bases between. The length of the CDR3 is 17 residues. The germline CDR1 and CDR2 sequences are SGHRS and YFSETQ. The CDR3 reads CASSLYPTMSSYNEQFF. CDR3 DNA sequence: TGCGCCAGCAGCTTGTACCCGACTATGAGCTCCTACAATGAGCAGTTCTTC.

This clone was seen just once. The chain carries TRBV6-5 and TRBJ2-5, with D maybe TRBD1 (6 bases). From germline, CDR1 is MNHEY and CDR2 SVGAGI. The CDR3 length is 15 residues. Trimming removed 7 bases from V and 5 bases from J, with 20 bases in between. The CDR3 loop is CASKETGYASETQYF. CDR3 sequence (DNA): TGTGCCAGCAAAGAAACAGGGTATGCATCGGAGACCCAGTACTTC.

The V gene is TRBV6-6, the J gene TRBJ2-7; 7 bases match TRBD1. Germline V gives CDR1 MNHNY, CDR2 SVGAGI (reference sequence). The CDR3 contains 14 residues. V gave up 1 base and J gave up 3 bases; unmatched junction bases: 3. In nucleotides, the CDR3 is TGTGCCAGCAGTTACTTGGCAGGGGGCTACGAGCAGTACTTC. Its translation: CASSYLAGGYEQYF.

The chain carries TRBV18 and TRBJ2-1; D ambiguous. CDR1 is KGHSH, CDR2 LQKENI, per germline. Trimming removed 3 bases at V and 5 bases at J, with 8 bases between. The CDR3 is 13 amino acids. The CDR3 region has the DNA TGTGCCAGCTCACCCTCGTCCCACAATGAGCAGTTCTTC. As protein: CASSPSSHNEQFF.